This T cell receptor beta chain was identified in a study of cytomegalovirus exposure and HLA in healthy donors. Study-wide findings and caveats: TCR beta chain V- and J-gene trimming was linked, in a later analysis, to a missense variant in DCLRE1C.

The ends lost 0 bases at V and 7 bases at J; junction bases unmatched: 14. The CDR3 runs 18 residues. The germline V gene has CDR1 SGHRS and CDR2 YFSETQ. About this clone itself: Its antigen is not known.

Donors were ostensibly healthy at sampling, although undocumented immune exposures were probable. The PCR was carried out with 60 Vbeta primers and 13 Jbeta primers. Sequencing was performed with immunoSEQ multiplex PCR; in TCRdb, only in-frame clones are kept and a portion is missing. The sample has tens of thousands of clones, under 9% seen once. This chain uses TRBV5-1 with TRBJ2-1; 9 bases agree with TRBD2. The specimen was PBMCs. This TCR was sampled from a man aged 50 to 60 in good health and CMV-seronegative. CDR3 sequence (DNA): TGCGCCAGCAGCTTGGCAGGGGAAGTAGCGGGAGTATGGAATGAGCAGTTCTTC. Translation gives CASSLAGEVAGVWNEQFF.